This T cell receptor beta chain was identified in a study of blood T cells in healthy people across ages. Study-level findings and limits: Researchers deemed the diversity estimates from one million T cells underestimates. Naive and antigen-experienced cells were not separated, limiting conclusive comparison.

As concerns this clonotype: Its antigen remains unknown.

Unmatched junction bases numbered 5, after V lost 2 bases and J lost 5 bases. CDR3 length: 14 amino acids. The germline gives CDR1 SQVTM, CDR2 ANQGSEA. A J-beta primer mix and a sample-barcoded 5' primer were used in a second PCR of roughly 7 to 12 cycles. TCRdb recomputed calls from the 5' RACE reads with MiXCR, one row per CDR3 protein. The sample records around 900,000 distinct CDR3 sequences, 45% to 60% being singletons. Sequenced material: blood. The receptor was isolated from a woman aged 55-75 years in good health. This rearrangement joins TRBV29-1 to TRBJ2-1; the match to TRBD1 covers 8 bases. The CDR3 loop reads CSVEPWTGNNEQFF. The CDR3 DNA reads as TGCAGCGTTGAACCTTGGACAGGGAACAATGAGCAGTTCTTC.